These T cell receptor beta chains were read from a single sample in a study of blood T cell repertoires in COVID-19. Sequenced by immunoSEQ multiplex PCR; TCRdb stores in-frame clones only, minus some. The sample carries roughly 120,000 clones, about 79% recorded once. What was sequenced was peripheral blood. These receptors originate from a woman over 75 with active or convalescent COVID-19. CDR3s include the opening cysteine and the closing phenylalanine or tryptophan. A D gene is named only where the DNA matches it firmly. Clone size is stated in some rows and not others, as once, few, many or a class when expanded.

size	V	J	D	DNA	CDR3
NA	TRBV7-2	TRBJ2-1	NA	TGTGCCAGCTCGATGAGCTCCTACAATGAGCAGTTCTTC	CASSMSSYNEQFF
NA	TRBV15	TRBJ2-2	TRBD2	TGTGCCACCAGCAGCATCCTAGCGGGAGGGCTTGGCGGGGAGCTGTTTTTT	CATSSILAGGLGGELFF
NA	TRBV6-1	TRBJ2-3	NA	TGTGCCAGCAGGGAAAAGGGGATGTTCTCTAGCACAGATACGCAGTATTTT	CASREKGMFSSTDTQYF
NA	TRBV5-4	TRBJ2-2	NA	TGTGCCAGCAGCACGACTAGGCAGAACACCGGGGAGCTGTTTTTT	CASSTTRQNTGELFF
NA	TRBV19	TRBJ1-5	NA	TGTGCCAGTAGTATCCAGGGTAGGGATCAGCCCCAGCATTTT	CASSIQGRDQPQHF
NA	TRBV7-9	TRBJ1-3	NA	TGTGCCAGCAGCTTTAGTGAGTTCTCTGGAAACACCATATATTTT	CASSFSEFSGNTIYF
NA	TRBV28	TRBJ1-2	NA	TGTGCCAGCACTTCGGGGGGACCGGGCTACACCTTC	CASTSGGPGYTF
NA	TRBV5-4	TRBJ2-7	TRBD2	TGTGCCAGCAGCCCCGGGGGGGGCTCGGGAAACGAGCAGTACTTC	CASSPGGGSGNEQYF
NA	TRBV15	TRBJ2-5	TRBD1	TGTGCCACCAGCAGGCCTGGGACAGGGGAAGAGACCCAGTACTTC	CATSRPGTGEETQYF
NA	TRBV9	TRBJ2-7	TRBD2	TGTGCCAGCAGCTCCAGACGACTAGCCCCTTGCTACGAGCAGTACTTC	CASSSRRLAPCYEQYF
NA	TRBV2	TRBJ2-5	TRBD2	TGTGCCAGCTTGATTAGCGGGGCACAAGAGACCCAGTACTTC	CASLISGAQETQYF
NA	TRBV28	TRBJ2-5	TRBD1	TGTGCCAGCCTCCGGACAGGGGGACACGAGACCCAGTACTTC	CASLRTGGHETQYF
NA	TRBV10-1	TRBJ2-7	NA	TGCGCCAGCAGTGAGAGGGTCGGGGTGCAATGGGGAGAGCAGTACTTC	CASSERVGVQWGEQYF
NA	TRBV28	TRBJ2-4	TRBD1	TGTGCCAGCAGTTTGGTCAAGGACAGGGTATACATTCAGTACTTC	CASSLVKDRVYIQYF
NA	TRBV5-1	TRBJ1-1	TRBD1	TGCGCCAGCAGCTTGGGGACAGGGGTGAACACTGAAGCTTTCTTT	CASSLGTGVNTEAFF
NA	TRBV21-1	TRBJ1-2	NA	TGTGCCAGCAGCAAAGAGGGGGTTATAGGCTACACCTTC	CASSKEGVIGYTF
NA	TRBV5-1	TRBJ2-5	TRBD1	TGCGCCAGCAGCTTTAAAACAGGGGGTGAGACCCAGTACTTC	CASSFKTGGETQYF
NA	TRBV13	TRBJ2-4	NA	TGTGCCAGCAGATCCGGGACTGCAGCCAAAAACATTCAGTACTTC	CASRSGTAAKNIQYF
few	TRBV6-5	TRBJ2-3	TRBD1	TGTGCCAGCAGTTACCGGACAGGGGGCACAGATACGCAGTATTTT	CASSYRTGGTDTQYF
NA	TRBV5-1	TRBJ2-3	NA	TGCGCCAGCAGCTTGGTAGGACAGCTATCTGATACGCAGTATTTT	CASSLVGQLSDTQYF
NA	TRBV5-6	TRBJ2-7	TRBD2	TGTGCCAGCAGCACAATAAGCGGGAGTTCCTACGAGCAGTACTTC	CASSTISGSSYEQYF
NA	TRBV18	TRBJ2-5	TRBD2	TGTGCCAGCTCACCATTTACTAGCGGGGAGACCCAGTACTTC	CASSPFTSGETQYF
NA	TRBV5-6	TRBJ2-5	TRBD2	TGTGCCAGCAGCGGGGTCGGGACTAGCGGGGGAGATGGGCAAGAGACCCAGTACTTC	CASSGVGTSGGDGQETQYF